This TCR beta chain was observed in a study of T-cell memory formation after mild COVID-19. Study-level points and caveats: Nothing confirmed that second-wave clones peaking on day 37 were specific for SARS-CoV-2. The CD4+ clones that contracted clustered mainly within CM and EM, and the CD8+ clones concentrated in EMRA.

A note on this clonotype: Its antigen is as yet unknown.

Each CDR3 protein is one row after TCRdb ran MiXCR on the 5' RACE reads. The sample has about 470,000 distinct CDR3 sequences; nearly 25% are singletons. CDR3 length: 20 amino acids. Trimming pared 0 bases from V and 0 bases from J, leaving 21 bases between. The V gene's germline CDR1 is LGHNA and CDR2 YSLEER. Sequenced material: PBMCs or a T cell subset sorted from them (not recorded which). V gene TRBV4-3 combines with J gene TRBJ2-1, with D tentatively TRBD2 (5 bases). This clonotype was obtained from an adult woman who had mild COVID-19 (a few samples of this study predate the infection). Cell type and time point are not known. The CDR3 nucleotides are TGCGCCAGCAGCCAAGATTGGGCTAGTAGCGCGAGCAGCTCCTACAATGAGCAGTTCTTC. Encoded protein: CASSQDWASSASSSYNEQFF.